This T cell receptor beta chain was found in a study of OX40 agonist ivuxolimab in advanced cancers. The study in broad terms: The costimulatory receptor OX40 (CD134) was targeted by ivuxolimab, a fully human IgG2 agonistic monoclonal antibody. Intravenous ivuxolimab was administered to patients every 2 weeks at six dose levels: 0.01, 0.1, 0.3, 1.5, 3 and 10 mg/kg. Of the roughly 52 dose-escalation patients, hepatocellular carcinoma was present in roughly 19, melanoma in around 15, renal cell carcinoma in 9 and head and neck cancer in 9. A male proportion of under 85% and a mean age of approximately 60 years, ranging from about 20 to 79, were recorded for the dose-escalation cohort. Patients were allowed to have had prior anti-PD-1, anti-PD-L1 or anti-CTLA-4 therapy, and 30% to 50% of the dose-escalation patients had previously received checkpoint inhibitors. Three dose-escalation patients achieved partial responses, one with hepatocellular carcinoma and two with cutaneous melanoma. The purpose of peripheral TCRbeta sequencing was to test whether ivuxolimab changed TCR sequence diversity and led to clonal T-cell expansion. The paper covers the monotherapy dose-escalation part of the phase I ivuxolimab trial, which included N ≈ 52 patients. Overall study outcomes, separate from this receptor: Low levels of normalized T-cell clonal expansion were also seen in some nonresponding patients. After ivuxolimab, more expanded clones were found on average in CD8+ T cells than in CD4+ T cells. The antigen specificity of the peripheral T cells that underwent clonal expansion was not determined. At doses of 0.1 to 3.0 mg/kg, clonal expansion of both CD4+ and CD8+ T cells in blood was seen between baseline and week 6. In the 0.1-3.0 mg/kg groups, partial responders had among the lowest normalized peripheral clonal expansion, particularly in CD8+ T cells.

Comments on this clone: It lacks a known antigen. No qualities accompany the bases; no much larger clone lies one base away.

The trial excluded patients who had a history of autoimmune disease or who were on systemic immunosuppression. Peripheral blood for TCR sequencing was collected from all dose cohorts at baseline, on cycle 4 day 1, and on cycle 7 day 1. The samples were drawn from a first-in-human, open-label, multicenter phase I dose-escalation trial of ivuxolimab. Adults with locally advanced or metastatic melanoma, renal cell carcinoma, hepatocellular carcinoma or head and neck squamous cell carcinoma were enrolled in the trial. Before TCR sequencing, CD4+ T cells and CD8+ T cells from peripheral blood were sorted into separate populations. The germline V gene (reference sequence) supplies CDR1 LNHDA and CDR2 SQIVND. The CDR3, from cysteine to phenylalanine, totals 12 residues. Only the CDR3 portion is preserved as DNA: 36 bases, with reading frame beginning at the first base. Trimming removed 10 bases from V and 3 bases from J, leaving 10 bases between the germline ends.

Genomic DNA was isolated from the sorted cells so that the TCRbeta CDR3 region could be sequenced. The immunoSEQ Assay was used to sequence the TCRbeta CDR3 regions. Imported from immuneACCESS, the table was reduced by TCRdb to in-frame sequences with V and J called. These copies leave out some clones; in studies compared against another copy, an unresolved V gene accounts for under half, and the cause of the remainder is not known. This sample lists some 50,000 clones; 81% were detected once. In total, the top ten clones hold about 0.69% of the sample. The sequences come from CD4+ or CD8+ T cells sorted from blood, collected in a trial of the OX40 agonist ivuxolimab. Recombination connected TRBV19 to TRBJ1-5; tentative D gene TRBD1, with 5 bases matching. The sequence came from an adult with an advanced solid tumor such as melanoma, head and neck, liver or kidney cancer. Here is the DNA: TGTGCCACCTCGACAGTCAATCAGCCCCAGCATTTT. This yields the protein CATSTVNQPQHF.